This T cell receptor (beta chain) appears in the sequencing data of a study of glioma-infiltrating T cells. Study-wide results and caveats: Gliomas, especially low-grade, showed above-expected tissue-blood divergence; non-neoplastic patients showed below. Tissue and blood shared very few CDR3 sequences.

Using RNA template, CDR3s of TCR alpha and beta were amplified with iRepertoire arm-PCR. TCRdb re-analysed the multiplex PCR reads in MiXCR, keeping a single row per CDR3 protein. This sample has under 200,000 distinct CDR3 sequences, with roughly 45% found just once. Of note for this clonotype: The antigen is not known.

Material for sequencing was glioma tissue, nonneoplastic brain tissue, or PBMCs (not recorded which). The TCR originated in a human donor with low-grade glioma or glioblastoma, undergoing nonglioma brain surgery, or in good health (not recorded which).

The CDR3: CASCAGPNYNEQYF. Here the CDR3 DNA reads TGTGCCAGCTGTGCGGGACCAAACTACAATGAGCAGTACTTC. The chain recombines TRBV2 with TRBJ2-4; TRBD2 is a possible D gene (6 bases). The V end lost 8 bases, the J end lost 13 bases, and 24 bases lay between the germline ends. CDR1 and CDR2 from the germline V gene are SNHLY and FYNNEI. The CDR3 has 14 amino acids.